One sample yielded the 3 T cell receptor beta chains listed below, sequenced in a study of T cells in Graves' hyperthyroidism and ophthalmopathy. Amplification of TCR beta CDR3 regions was performed using RNA transcripts as template. The HTBI primer set drove a first-round RT-PCR of the TCR CDR3. Each CDR3 protein is one row after TCRdb ran MiXCR on the multiplex PCR reads. The sample lists 500,000 or so distinct CDR3 sequences; more than 15% were seen once. Input material: blood. The receptors shown here come from a woman aged 18 to 35 with Graves' ophthalmopathy.

In its sample, this clonotype was seen a few times. The V call is TRBV28, the J call TRBJ2-1; 12 bases line up with TRBD2. The CDR3 extends over 14 amino acids. Germline V gene data show CDR1 as MDHEN and CDR2 as SYDVKM. V gave up 5 bases and J gave up 9 bases; unmatched junction bases: 5. In DNA form, the CDR3 reads TGTGCCAGCAGTGAACTAGCGGGAGGCACTGAGCAGTTCTTC. The encoded protein is CASSELAGGTEQFF.

This clonotype occurred a few times. This chain connects TRBV24-1 to TRBJ2-2, with a possible D match to TRBD1 (5 bases). The germline gives CDR1 KGHDR, CDR2 SFDVKD. V gave up 6 bases and J gave up 7 bases, with 8 bases separating them. The CDR3 runs to 12 residues. CDR3 bases: TGTGCCACCAGTATTACAGGCGGGGAGCTGTTTTTT. Its protein is CATSITGGELFF.

This clonotype was picked up many times. CDR3 in amino acids: CAWSVRTYNSPLHF. As DNA, the CDR3 is TGTGCCTGGAGTGTACGCACCTATAATTCACCCCTCCACTTT. This chain connects TRBV30 to TRBJ1-6; D call uncertain. Germline CDR1 and CDR2: GTSNPN and SVGIG (reference sequence). V dropped 0 bases and J dropped 2 bases, with 5 bases sitting between them. The CDR3 length is 14 residues. Complete variable domain (other parts from reference TRBV30 and TRBJ1-6): SQTIHQWPATLVQPVGSPLSLECTVEGTSNPNLYWYRQAAGRGLQLLFYSVGIGQISSEVPQNLSASRPQDRQFILSSKKLLLSDSGFYLCAWSVRTYNSPLHFGNGTRLTVT.